These 26 T cell receptor beta chains were sequenced from one sample in a study of blood T cells in healthy people across ages. Using a J-beta primer mix together with a sample-barcoded 5' primer, a second PCR was run for roughly 6 to 11 cycles. TCRdb passed the 5' RACE reads through MiXCR, listing each CDR3 protein once. The table has some 1,500,000 distinct CDR3 sequences, around 40% seen once; the top ten hold around 4%. The material sequenced was blood. The receptors shown here come from a young woman in good health.

This clonotype has ten or more counts. This chain uses TRBV4-3 with TRBJ2-7; TRBD2 agrees at 7 bases. The CDR3 length is 13 residues. V trimming: 5 bases; J trimming: 3 bases; junction bases outside the gene matches: 4. The germline V gene has CDR1 LGHNA and CDR2 YSLEER. CDR3 region: CASSSGLNYEQYF. The CDR3 DNA sequence: TGCGCCAGCAGCTCGGGACTAAACTACGAGCAGTACTTC.

The chain is built from TRBV7-9 and TRBJ2-3; 8 bases match TRBD1. The germline V gene encodes CDR1 SEHNR and CDR2 FQNEAQ (reference sequence). V was clipped by 4 bases and J by 4 bases; unmatched bases: 4. CDR3 size: 14 residues. In DNA, the CDR3 is TGTGCCAGCAGCTCCCGACAGGGGTCAGATACGCAGTATTTT. This codes for CASSSRQGSDTQYF.

This clonotype was detected ten times or more. The CDR3 coding sequence is TGTGCCAGCAGCATCCGGGGGCCCCTTTATGAGCAGTTCTTC. Protein sequence: CASSIRGPLYEQFF. The chain is built from TRBV12-3 or TRBV12-4 and TRBJ2-1; possibly TRBD1 or TRBD2 for D (6 bases each). This CDR3 has 14 residues. Trimming removed 6 bases from V and 8 bases from J, with 17 bases in between.

The chain carries TRBV7-9 and TRBJ2-7; D is uncertain. The CDR3 is 15 residues long. Deletions cut 1 base from V and 2 bases from J, with 12 bases between. Germline loops: CDR1 SEHNR, CDR2 FQNEAQ (reference sequence). CDR3 residues: CASSLVVGNPYEQYF. CDR3 coding DNA: TGTGCCAGCAGCTTAGTAGTAGGGAATCCCTACGAGCAGTACTTC.

The table lists this clonotype with many counts. The J gene is TRBJ1-2, the V gene TRBV7-2, with 9 bases lining up with TRBD1. This CDR3 region has 16 residues. J gave up 2 bases and V 2 bases, and 6 bases lay outside the gene matches. Germline V gene sequence: CDR1 SGHTA, CDR2 FQGNSA. The CDR3 sequence: CASSLSGQGPNYGYTF. CDR3 nucleotides: TGTGCCAGCAGCTTAAGTGGACAGGGGCCAAACTATGGCTACACCTTC.

The chain has TRBV20-1 and TRBJ2-7; D remains unclear. The CDR3 totals 13 residues. Germline V CDR1 and CDR2: DFQATT, SNEGSKA (reference sequence). V lost 4 bases to trimming and J lost 3 bases, with 13 bases between them. The chain's CDR3 is CSAIRGSRYEQYF. The CDR3 nucleotides are TGCAGTGCTATCAGAGGTTCCCGCTACGAGCAGTACTTC.

This clonotype appeared a few times. The genes are TRBV4-3 and TRBJ2-1, with D unresolved. Trimming left V 3 bases short and J 7 bases short, with 10 bases between. CDR1 and CDR2 from the germline V gene are LGHNA and YSLEER. The CDR3 runs 13 residues. CDR3 bases: TGCGCCAGCAGCCATCCGGGCTGGAATGAGCAGTTCTTC. This sequence encodes CASSHPGWNEQFF.

The chain has TRBV20-1 and TRBJ2-3; the match to TRBD2 covers 8 bases. V lost 5 bases to trimming and J lost 5 bases; unmatched junction nucleotides: 12. Germline values: CDR1 DFQATT, CDR2 SNEGSKA (reference sequence). The CDR3 runs to 15 residues. CDR3 region: CSAPTGGEGGDTQYF. DNA of the CDR3: TGCAGTGCTCCAACGGGAGGGGAGGGGGGAGATACGCAGTATTTT.

The table lists this clonotype with a few counts. The chain links TRBV27 to TRBJ2-3; D is unclear. V was clipped by 2 bases and J by 3 bases, with 6 bases between them. Germline CDR1 MNHEY, CDR2 SMNVEV (reference sequence). The CDR3 is made up of 13 amino acids. The CDR3 sequence is CASSLVQTDTQYF. In DNA form, the CDR3 reads TGTGCCAGCAGTTTAGTCCAAACAGATACGCAGTATTTT.

The J gene is TRBJ2-7, the V gene TRBV19, with D uncertain. This CDR3 is 14 amino acids long. The germline gives CDR1 LNHDA, CDR2 SQIVND (reference sequence). Trimming removed 6 bases at V and 3 bases at J, with 15 bases between. The CDR3 region has the DNA TGTGCCAGTAGGGAAACAGCCGGCTTCTACGAGCAGTACTTC. Translating gives CASRETAGFYEQYF.

This clonotype was seen a handful of times. The rearrangement uses TRBV20-1 and TRBJ2-7; D may be TRBD2 (6 bases). Germline CDR1 DFQATT, CDR2 SNEGSKA (reference sequence). Deletions cut 3 bases from V and 5 bases from J, with 11 bases between. This CDR3 region has 12 residues. In DNA, the CDR3 is TGCAGTGCTAGCGGGAGTACAGACGAGCAGTACTTC. Its protein product is CSASGSTDEQYF.

This clonotype has a single count. In DNA form, the CDR3 reads TGCGCCAGCAGCTTGGTCGGACAGGGTTTGGTTGAGCAGTTCTTC. Translated: CASSLVGQGLVEQFF. The rearrangement links TRBV5-1 to TRBJ2-1, with TRBD1 matching 8 bases. The CDR3 sequence is 15 residues long. Unmatched junction bases numbered 8, after V lost 0 bases and J lost 9 bases. CDR1 is SGHRS and CDR2 is YFSETQ in the germline V gene.

This clonotype was detected only a few times. The J gene is TRBJ1-5, the V gene TRBV10-3; D gene uncertain. V shed 1 base and J shed 6 bases, with 7 bases lying between them. Germline-derived CDR1 and CDR2 are ENHRY and SYGVKD. The CDR3 runs 13 residues. The CDR3 spells CAISEFAPQPQHF. The CDR3 DNA is TGTGCCATCAGTGAGTTTGCCCCTCAGCCCCAGCATTTT.

This clonotype was picked up one time. The genes are TRBV5-1 and TRBJ2-1; D is perhaps TRBD1 (8 bases). The germline gives CDR1 SGHRS, CDR2 YFSETQ. V was clipped by 5 bases and J by 3 bases, with 15 bases between them. The length of the CDR3 is 15 residues. As DNA, the CDR3 is TGCGCCAGCAGGGCAACAGGGGGGGACTACAATGAGCAGTTCTTC. Its protein is CASRATGGDYNEQFF. Looking up the rest from reference TRBV5-1 and TRBJ2-1 gives the full variable domain: KAGVTQTPRYLIKTRGQQVTLSCSPISGHRSVSWYQQTPGQGLQFLFEYFSETQRNKGNFPGRFSGRQFSNSRSEMNVSTLELGDSALYLCASRATGGDYNEQFFGPGTRLTVL.

This clonotype was found a few times. V usage is TRBV29-1 and J usage is TRBJ2-3; D uncertain. Looked up from germline, CDR1 is SQVTM and CDR2 is ANQGSEA. This CDR3 contains 15 residues. The V end was cut by 5 bases, the J end by 0 bases, with 15 bases between. CDR3 coding DNA: TGCAGCGTTTCGGGCCCTGCCGGGAGCACAGATACGCAGTATTTT. Translated: CSVSGPAGSTDTQYF.

The chain carries TRBV19 and TRBJ2-7; tentatively, D is TRBD1 or TRBD2 (5 bases each). The CDR3 is 14 residues long. Trimming shortened V by 5 bases and J by 2 bases, and 13 bases separated the two germline ends. Germline V gives CDR1 LNHDA, CDR2 SQIVND (reference sequence). As DNA, the CDR3 is TGTGCCAGTAGTTGGGGACCGTTAACCTACGAGCAGTACTTC. Its protein is CASSWGPLTYEQYF. The variable domain in full, completed from reference TRBV19 and TRBJ2-7, reads DGGITQSPKYLFRKEGQNVTLSCEQNLNHDAMYWYRQDPGQGLRLIYYSQIVNDFQKGDIAEGYSVSREKKESFPLTVTSAQKNPTAFYLCASSWGPLTYEQYFGPGTRLTVT.

The chain links TRBV3-1 to TRBJ2-2, with D uncertain. The V end was cut by 4 bases, the J end by 6 bases, with 15 bases between. The germline V gene has CDR1 LGHDT and CDR2 YNNKEL (reference sequence). The CDR3 contains 15 residues. CDR3 sequence reads: CASSPGWDLAGELFF. Here the CDR3 DNA reads TGTGCCAGCAGCCCCGGTTGGGATCTGGCCGGGGAGCTGTTTTTT.

This clonotype was detected a few times. The chain has TRBV29-1 and TRBJ1-1; no clear D gene. The V end lost 3 bases, the J end lost 5 bases, and 10 bases lay between the germline ends. The V gene's germline CDR1 is SQVTM and CDR2 ANQGSEA. The CDR3 length is 12 residues. The CDR3 coding sequence is TGCAGCGTTGACGCTTTTAGTACTGAAGCTTTCTTT. Encoded protein: CSVDAFSTEAFF.

This clonotype was detected ten times or more. The rearrangement links TRBV11-2 to TRBJ2-3; 10 positions match TRBD2. Trimming took 5 bases from V and 2 from J; bases not matched to a gene: 4. Germline values: CDR1 SGHAT, CDR2 FQNNGV. This CDR3 contains 15 residues. CDR3 coding DNA: TGTGCCAGCAGCCTGAGCGGGGGGGTCACAGATACGCAGTATTTT. Translating it yields CASSLSGGVTDTQYF. The variable domain in full, with the rest retrieved from reference TRBV11-2 and TRBJ2-3, is EAGVAQSPRYKIIEKRQSVAFWCNPISGHATLYWYQQILGQGPKLLIQFQNNGVVDDSQLPKDRFSAERLKGVDSTLKIQPAKLEDSAVYLCASSLSGGVTDTQYFGPGTRLTVL.

This clonotype was found a few times. V gene TRBV2 combines with J gene TRBJ2-1; 9 positions agree with TRBD1. The CDR3 length is 17 residues. V shed 5 bases, J shed 1 base, and the junction held 9 bases outside the gene matches. The V gene's germline CDR1 is SNHLY and CDR2 FYNNEI. CDR3 amino acids: CASSPGTGRTSYNEQFF. The CDR3 nucleotides are TGTGCCAGCAGTCCCGGGACAGGGCGTACTTCCTACAATGAGCAGTTCTTC. Looking up the rest from reference TRBV2 and TRBJ2-1 gives the full variable domain: EPEVTQTPSHQVTQMGQEVILRCVPISNHLYFYWYRQILGQKVEFLVSFYNNEISEKSEIFDDQFSVERPDGSNFTLKIRSTKLEDSAMYFCASSPGTGRTSYNEQFFGPGTRLTVL.

The rearrangement uses TRBV25-1 and TRBJ2-2; D call uncertain. This CDR3 contains 15 residues. V lost 1 base, J lost 6 bases, and 12 bases lay in between. Germline V gene lookup returns CDR1 MGHDK and CDR2 SYGVNS. The CDR3: CASSESSRASGELFF. CDR3 DNA: TGTGCCAGCAGTGAATCCAGCAGAGCCTCCGGGGAGCTGTTTTTT.

Worth noting for this clonotype: Germline and junction disagree at one end, which may indicate a read error. The V call is TRBV6-2 or TRBV6-3, the J call TRBJ1-4; no reliable D call. CDR1 MNHEY and CDR2 SVGEGT come from the germline V gene. The CDR3 has 12 amino acids. Here the CDR3 reads CTSSYHGEKLFF. Written as DNA, the CDR3 is TGTACCAGCAGCTACCATGGGGAAAAACTGTTTTTT.

The chain couples TRBV6-2 or TRBV6-3 to TRBJ1-6; D remains ambiguous. The V and J ends lost 6 bases and 10 bases respectively, with 22 bases between them. The length of the CDR3 is 16 residues. CDR1 MNHEY and CDR2 SVGEGT come from the germline V gene. CDR3 amino acids: CASRRSALGSTSPLHF. CDR3 coding DNA: TGTGCCAGCAGGCGATCTGCCCTCGGTTCCACGTCACCCCTCCACTTT.

This clonotype has just a few counts. V usage is TRBV20-1 and J usage is TRBJ2-5; D is perhaps TRBD2 (5 bases). V was shortened by 0 bases and J by 3 bases, with 14 bases between the two germline ends. The length of the CDR3 is 15 residues. Germline V gene data show CDR1 as DFQATT and CDR2 as SNEGSKA (reference sequence). For the CDR3, the DNA is TGCAGTGCTAGAGATTGGCTAGCCCCAAAAGAGACCCAGTACTTC. Protein sequence: CSARDWLAPKETQYF.

The chain has TRBV10-3 and TRBJ1-6; 7 bases are shared with TRBD1. Germline lookup yields CDR1 ENHRY and CDR2 SYGVKD. The CDR3 extends over 17 amino acids. J lost 3 bases, V lost 10 bases, and 15 bases had no gene match. The CDR3 loop is CATASGQKSHYNSPLHF. The CDR3 DNA reads as TGTGCCACCGCCTCGGGACAGAAATCCCACTATAATTCACCCCTCCACTTT.

The chain is built from TRBV7-2 and TRBJ1-1, with D uncertain. The germline V gene encodes CDR1 SGHTA and CDR2 FQGNSA. V lost 5 bases to trimming and J lost 10 bases, with 20 bases between them. The CDR3 covers 14 residues. CDR3 nucleotide sequence: TGTGCCAGCAGCGCGTCACAGAAGAGAGGACGAGCTTTCTTT. Residues: CASSASQKRGRAFF.